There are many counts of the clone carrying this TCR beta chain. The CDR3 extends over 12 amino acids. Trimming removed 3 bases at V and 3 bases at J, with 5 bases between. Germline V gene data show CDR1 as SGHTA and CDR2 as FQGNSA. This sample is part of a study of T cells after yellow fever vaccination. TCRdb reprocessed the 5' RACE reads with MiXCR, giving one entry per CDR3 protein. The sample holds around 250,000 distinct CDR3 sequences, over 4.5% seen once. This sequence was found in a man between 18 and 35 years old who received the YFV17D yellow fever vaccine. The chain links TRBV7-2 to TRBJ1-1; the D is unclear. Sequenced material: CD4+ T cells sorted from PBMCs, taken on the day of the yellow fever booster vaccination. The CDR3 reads CASSFSHTEAFF. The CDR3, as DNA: TGTGCCAGCAGCTTTTCTCACACTGAAGCTTTCTTT. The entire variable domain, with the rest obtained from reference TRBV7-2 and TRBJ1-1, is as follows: GAGVSQSPSNKVTEKGKDVELRCDPISGHTALYWYRQSLGQGLEFLIYFQGNSAPDKSGLPSDRFSAERTGGSVSTLTIQRTQQEDSAVYLCASSFSHTEAFFGQGTRLTVV.